This entry lists 26 T cell receptor beta chains sequenced from one sample in a study of blood T cells in healthy people across ages. PCR was performed a second time for about 6 to 12 cycles using a sample-barcoded 5' primer and a J-beta primer mix. One entry per CDR3 protein, called by TCRdb with MiXCR from the 5' RACE reads. The sample lists 1.5 million to 2 million distinct CDR3 sequences, around 40% occurring once. The material sequenced was blood. These receptors were taken from a human donor in good health.

The sample holds a few counts of this clonotype. The chain couples TRBV7-9 to TRBJ2-5, with D unclear. Germline-derived CDR1 and CDR2 are SEHNR and FQNEAQ (reference sequence). Trimming took 6 bases from V and 4 from J, leaving 12 bases between them. This CDR3 contains 13 residues. CDR3 amino acids: CASRKGLLETQYF. CDR3 sequence (DNA): TGTGCCAGCAGGAAGGGCCTATTAGAGACCCAGTACTTC.

The sample holds a few counts of this clonotype. The rearrangement links TRBV29-1 to TRBJ1-2; D is uncertain. Germline loops: CDR1 SQVTM, CDR2 ANQGSEA. This CDR3 comprises 11 residues. Trimming took 2 bases from V and 12 from J, leaving 13 bases between them. In nucleotides, the CDR3 is TGCAGCGTTGAATTAGGCGAAGGGAACACCTTC. Protein product: CSVELGEGNTF.

V is TRBV6-5 and J is TRBJ1-2; D uncertain. Germline-derived CDR1 and CDR2 are MNHEY and SVGAGI. Trimming took 6 bases from V and 9 from J, leaving 14 bases between them. The CDR3 sequence is 12 residues long. The DNA for the CDR3 is TGTGCCAGCAGCCTCGGTTCGGGTAGCTACACCTTC. Amino acids: CASSLGSGSYTF.

This clonotype has only a few counts. The chain joins TRBV3-1 to TRBJ2-7; D might be TRBD1 or TRBD2, each matching 6 bases. Trimming stripped 6 bases from V and 7 bases from J, with 19 bases between. CDR3 length equals 14 residues. Germline CDR1 reads LGHDT; CDR2 reads YNNKEL (reference sequence). The CDR3 protein is CASRPRGPSGEQYF. The CDR3 DNA follows: TGTGCCAGCAGGCCACGGGGGCCATCTGGAGAGCAGTACTTC.

The CDR3, as DNA: TGTGCCAGCAGCTCCCGTTCCCAGCGGGGGGGCCCAGGGGAAGAGACCCAGTACTTC. This gives the protein CASSSRSQRGGPGEETQYF. The chain employs TRBV7-2 and TRBJ2-5; TRBD2 matches at 10 bases. J gave up 3 bases and V 4 bases, and 17 bases lay outside the gene matches. Germline V CDR1 and CDR2: SGHTA, FQGNSA. The CDR3 loop spans 19 amino acids.

This clonotype was seen a handful of times. The rearrangement links TRBV20-1 to TRBJ2-7; D remains ambiguous. The V gene's germline CDR1 is DFQATT and CDR2 SNEGSKA (reference sequence). V lost 1 base to trimming and J lost 0 bases, with 7 bases between them. This CDR3 region has 13 residues. The CDR3 nucleotides are TGCAGTGCTAGAGTTCACAGCTCCTACGAGCAGTACTTC. Translating gives CSARVHSSYEQYF.

This clonotype was picked up a small number of times. The J gene is TRBJ2-1, the V gene TRBV12-5; 8 bases agree with TRBD2. This CDR3 is built from 17 residues. Germline V gene sequence: CDR1 LGHNT, CDR2 FRNRAP. Trimming at V came to 3 bases and at J to 2 bases, leaving 9 bases not matched to a gene. The CDR3 DNA reads TGTGCTAGTGGTTTAGCGGCTCAGCGGGGGCCCTACAATGAGCAGTTCTTC. As protein: CASGLAAQRGPYNEQFF.

The chain couples TRBV2 to TRBJ2-3, with D perhaps TRBD1 (5 bases). The V gene's germline CDR1 is SNHLY and CDR2 FYNNEI. This CDR3 has 14 amino acids. The germline V and J ends were trimmed by 8 bases and 2 bases, with 14 bases remaining between them. The CDR3 DNA sequence: TGTGCCAGCGGGGCCCCCTACTTCACAGATACGCAGTATTTT. Protein product: CASGAPYFTDTQYF.

This clonotype was seen once. The chain recombines TRBV27 with TRBJ2-4; D is unresolved. Trimming removed 0 bases at V and 3 bases at J, with 9 bases between. This CDR3 contains 15 residues. The V gene's germline CDR1 is MNHEY and CDR2 SMNVEV (reference sequence). The CDR3 sequence: CASSLSTGSKNIQYF. The CDR3, as DNA: TGTGCCAGCAGTTTATCGACCGGTAGCAAAAACATTCAGTACTTC.

This clonotype turned up a few times. V and J are TRBV28 and TRBJ1-2, with TRBD1 matching over 8 bases. The J segment lost 3 bases and the V segment lost 5 bases, leaving 8 bases of the junction unmatched. The CDR3 spans 15 residues. The V gene's germline CDR1 is MDHEN and CDR2 SYDVKM. CDR3 sequence reads: CASSLTGGFDYGYTF. The CDR3 DNA reads TGTGCCAGCAGTCTTACAGGGGGTTTTGACTATGGCTACACCTTC.

The J gene is TRBJ2-1, the V gene TRBV18, with D possibly matching TRBD1 (6 bases). Germline CDR1 and CDR2: KGHSH and LQKENI. Trimming pared 3 bases from V and 1 base from J, leaving 10 bases between. This CDR3 comprises 15 residues. The CDR3: CASSPEDRSYNEQFF. The DNA for the CDR3 is TGTGCCAGCTCACCCGAAGACAGGTCCTACAATGAGCAGTTCTTC.

The V call is TRBV29-1, the J call TRBJ2-5; D unclear. CDR1 SQVTM and CDR2 ANQGSEA come from the germline V gene. Trimming removed 7 bases at V and 2 bases at J, with 14 bases between. CDR3 length: 13 residues. CDR3 coding DNA: TGCAGCGCATCCCCGGTACTTCAAGAGACCCAGTACTTC. It is translated as CSASPVLQETQYF. The full variable domain, rest sourced from reference TRBV29-1 and TRBJ2-5, is SAVISQKPSRDICQRGTSLTIQCQVDSQVTMMFWYRQQPGQSLTLIATANQGSEATYESGFVIDKFPISRPNLTFSTLTVSNMSPEDSSIYLCSASPVLQETQYFGPGTRLLVL.

The CDR3 DNA reads TGCGCCAGCAGGCCGGGACACTTGAACACTGAAGCTTTCTTT. This codes for CASRPGHLNTEAFF. This chain connects TRBV4-3 to TRBJ1-1, with D tentatively TRBD1 (6 bases). Trimming took 6 bases from V and 0 from J, leaving 11 bases between them. This CDR3 has 14 amino acids. The germline V gene has CDR1 LGHNA and CDR2 YSLEER.

V gene TRBV24-1 combines with J gene TRBJ2-3, with D perhaps assigned TRBD1 or TRBD2 (5 bases each). CDR1 is KGHDR, CDR2 SFDVKD, per germline. Trimming removed 9 bases from V and 5 bases from J, with 20 bases in between. This CDR3 contains 15 residues. The CDR3 region has the DNA TGTGCCACCGGACCCGGGACCCCGCGGAGAGATACGCAGTATTTT. Encoded protein: CATGPGTPRRDTQYF.

This clonotype has just a few counts. The rearrangement joins TRBV5-5 to TRBJ2-7; 9 nucleotides line up with TRBD1. The V gene end was trimmed by 2 bases and the J gene end by 5 bases; junction bases not matched to a gene: 5. Germline-derived CDR1 and CDR2 are SGHKS and YYEKEE (reference sequence). The CDR3 consists of 14 residues. CDR3 loop: CASSFGQGIDEQYF. The CDR3 DNA reads as TGTGCCAGCAGCTTCGGACAGGGGATCGACGAGCAGTACTTC.

Concerning this clonotype: The germline gene is not matched at one end of the junction; a read error may be the cause. The chain is built from TRBV6-6 and TRBJ2-7; 11 bases are a match to TRBD2. CDR1 and CDR2 (germline): MNHNY, SVGAGI (reference sequence). The CDR3 has 16 amino acids. CDR3 in amino acids: CASSYLAGGISHEQYF. The DNA of the CDR3 is TGTGCCAGCAGTTACCTAGCGGGGGGTATCTCCCACGAGCAGTACTTC.

This clonotype was seen more than once but under ten times. V is TRBV4-1 and J is TRBJ2-4; a weak D match, TRBD1 (6 bases). Germline lookup yields CDR1 MGHRA and CDR2 YSYEKL. Trimming shortened V by 1 base and J by 0 bases, and 13 bases separated the two germline ends. The CDR3 covers 17 residues. CDR3 region: CASSQGRGSLAKNIQYF. CDR3 DNA: TGCGCCAGCAGCCAAGGAAGGGGGTCACTAGCCAAAAACATTCAGTACTTC.

This clonotype was found a few times. The chain links TRBV5-1 to TRBJ1-2; 10 nucleotides align to TRBD1. The J segment lost 5 bases and the V segment lost 3 bases, leaving 7 bases of the junction unmatched. The CDR3 has 15 amino acids. CDR1 and CDR2 from the germline V gene are SGHRS and YFSETQ. CDR3 sequence: CASSSGTGVYYGYTF. In DNA form, the CDR3 reads TGCGCCAGCAGCTCTGGGACAGGGGTTTATTATGGCTACACCTTC.

The rearrangement uses TRBV12-3 or TRBV12-4 and TRBJ1-5; TRBD1 aligns across 9 bases. The junction had 11 bases not matched to a gene; V was cut back by 7 bases and J by 1 base. The CDR3 loop spans 17 amino acids. CDR3 DNA: TGTGCCAGCACCCTCGGACAGGGGTTAGAGAGCAATCAGCCCCAGCATTTT. This encodes CASTLGQGLESNQPQHF.

The chain carries TRBV9 and TRBJ2-6; 7 bases match TRBD1. This CDR3 comprises 17 residues. After removal of 1 base from V and 4 bases from J, the junction contained 8 bases not matched to a gene. Germline loops: CDR1 SGDLS, CDR2 YYNGEE. CDR3 bases: TGTGCCAGCAGCGTAAGAGGGGGCAATCTAGGGGCCAACGTCCTGACTTTC. It encodes CASSVRGGNLGANVLTF. The complete variable domain, with remaining parts taken from reference TRBV9 and TRBJ2-6, reads DSGVTQTPKHLITATGQRVTLRCSPRSGDLSVYWYQQSLDQGLQFLIQYYNGEERAKGNILERFSAQQFPDLHSELNLSSLELGDSALYFCASSVRGGNLGANVLTFGAGSRLTVL.

The genes are TRBV4-2 and TRBJ2-3; D is ambiguous. This CDR3 comprises 13 residues. Trimming stripped 0 bases from V and 6 bases from J, with 7 bases between. The germline gives CDR1 LGHNA, CDR2 YNFKEQ. The CDR3 protein is CASSQEGWDTQYF. CDR3 nucleotides: TGTGCCAGCAGCCAAGAAGGGTGGGATACGCAGTATTTT.

J is TRBJ2-5 and V is TRBV29-1; 9 nucleotides match TRBD2. Germline CDR1 SQVTM, CDR2 ANQGSEA. The CDR3 has 16 residues. J gave up 5 bases and V 3 bases, and 13 bases lay outside the gene matches. Here the CDR3 reads CSVDGWAGGPSETQYF. The CDR3 DNA reads as TGCAGCGTTGATGGTTGGGCGGGGGGGCCCTCGGAGACCCAGTACTTC.

This chain links TRBV12-3 or TRBV12-4 with TRBJ1-5; unclear D gene. The V gene lost 3 bases and the J gene lost 3 bases, with 9 bases spanning the gap. This CDR3 comprises 14 residues. The CDR3 nucleotides are TGTGCCAGCAGTTTGGTAGGGAACAATCAGCCCCAGCATTTT. It translates to CASSLVGNNQPQHF.

Remarks on this clonotype: One end of the junction fails to match germline, which may point to a read error. The chain recombines TRBV7-2 with TRBJ2-1, with D perhaps assigned TRBD1 or TRBD2 (6 bases each). CDR1 is SGHTA, CDR2 FQGNSA, per germline. The CDR3 spans 14 residues. DNA of the CDR3: TGTGCCAGCAGCCCAGGGGCGGGGCTGGGTGAGCGGTTCTTC. Protein sequence: CASSPGAGLGERFF. Drawing the rest from reference TRBV7-2 and TRBJ2-1, the complete variable domain is GAGVSQSPSNKVTEKGKDVELRCDPISGHTALYWYRQSLGQGLEFLIYFQGNSAPDKSGLPSDRFSAERTGGSVSTLTIQRTQQEDSAVYLCASSPGAGLGERFFGPGTRLTVL.

This clonotype showed up just a few times. This chain links TRBV20-1 with TRBJ2-3; D call uncertain. The germline CDR1 and CDR2 sequences are DFQATT and SNEGSKA (reference sequence). The V end lost 0 bases, the J end lost 4 bases, and 14 bases lay between the germline ends. The CDR3 consists of 15 residues. The CDR3 loop reads CSARDLGLVPDTQYF. The DNA for the CDR3 is TGCAGTGCTAGAGATCTCGGGCTAGTTCCAGATACGCAGTATTTT.

V gene TRBV4-1 combines with J gene TRBJ2-1; 10 positions match TRBD1. Losses at the gene ends were 4 bases for V and 7 bases for J; bases not matched to a gene: 7. CDR1 is MGHRA, CDR2 YSYEKL, per germline. The CDR3 consists of 15 residues. The CDR3 here is CASSPLWTGGNEQFF. The CDR3 coding sequence is TGCGCCAGCAGCCCGCTTTGGACAGGGGGTAATGAGCAGTTCTTC.